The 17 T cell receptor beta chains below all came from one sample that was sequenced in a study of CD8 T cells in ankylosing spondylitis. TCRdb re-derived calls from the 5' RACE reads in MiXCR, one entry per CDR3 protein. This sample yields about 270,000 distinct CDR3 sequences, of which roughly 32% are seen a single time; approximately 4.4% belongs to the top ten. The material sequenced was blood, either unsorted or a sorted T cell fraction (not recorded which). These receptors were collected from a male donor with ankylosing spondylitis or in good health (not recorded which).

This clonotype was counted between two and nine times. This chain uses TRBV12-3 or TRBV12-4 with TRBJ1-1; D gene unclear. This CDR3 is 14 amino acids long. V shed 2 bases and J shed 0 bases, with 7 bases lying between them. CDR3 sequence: CASSLQSMNTEAFF. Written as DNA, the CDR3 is TGTGCCAGCAGTTTACAGTCGATGAACACTGAAGCTTTCTTT.

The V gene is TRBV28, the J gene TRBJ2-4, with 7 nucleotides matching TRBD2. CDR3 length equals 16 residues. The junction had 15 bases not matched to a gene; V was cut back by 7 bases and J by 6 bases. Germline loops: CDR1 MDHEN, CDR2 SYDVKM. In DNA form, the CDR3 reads TGTGCCAGCACCCAATTGGGGGGGGATGGGTCAAACATTCAGTACTTC. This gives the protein CASTQLGGDGSNIQYF.

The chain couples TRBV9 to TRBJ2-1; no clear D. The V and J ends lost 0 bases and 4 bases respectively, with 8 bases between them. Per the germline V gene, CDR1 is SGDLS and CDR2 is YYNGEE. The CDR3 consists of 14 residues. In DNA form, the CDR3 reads TGTGCCAGCAGCGTAGGAATCCTTTACAATGAGCAGTTCTTC. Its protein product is CASSVGILYNEQFF.

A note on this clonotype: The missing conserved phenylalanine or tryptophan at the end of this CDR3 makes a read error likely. CDR3 in DNA: TGTGCCAGCAGCTTAGTATCGGGGGGCCTCATATCCGAGACCCAGTACTTG. Its protein is CASSLVSGGLISETQYL. J is TRBJ2-5 and V is TRBV7-2; perhaps TRBD2 as D (7 bases). V lost 1 base, J lost 5 bases, and 20 bases lay in between. CDR1 and CDR2 (germline): SGHTA, FQGNSA. The CDR3 runs to 17 residues.

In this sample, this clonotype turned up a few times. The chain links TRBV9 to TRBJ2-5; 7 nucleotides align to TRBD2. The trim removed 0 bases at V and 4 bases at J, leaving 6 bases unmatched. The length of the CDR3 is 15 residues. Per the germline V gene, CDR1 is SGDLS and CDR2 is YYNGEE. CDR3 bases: TGTGCCAGCAGCGTAGTGGGAGGGCCGGGAGAGACCCAGTACTTC. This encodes CASSVVGGPGETQYF.

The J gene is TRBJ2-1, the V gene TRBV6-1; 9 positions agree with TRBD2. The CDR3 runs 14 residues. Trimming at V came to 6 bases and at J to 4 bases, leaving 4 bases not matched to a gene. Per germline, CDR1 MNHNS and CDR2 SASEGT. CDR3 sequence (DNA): TGTGCCAGCAGCACTCTAGCGGGGTACAATGAGCAGTTCTTC. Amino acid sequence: CASSTLAGYNEQFF.

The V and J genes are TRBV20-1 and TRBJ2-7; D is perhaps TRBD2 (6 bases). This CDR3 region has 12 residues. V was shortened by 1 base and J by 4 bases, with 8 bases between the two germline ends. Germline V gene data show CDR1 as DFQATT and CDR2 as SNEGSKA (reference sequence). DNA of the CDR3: TGCAGTGCTAGAGGGGAGGATTACGAGCAGTACTTC. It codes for CSARGEDYEQYF.

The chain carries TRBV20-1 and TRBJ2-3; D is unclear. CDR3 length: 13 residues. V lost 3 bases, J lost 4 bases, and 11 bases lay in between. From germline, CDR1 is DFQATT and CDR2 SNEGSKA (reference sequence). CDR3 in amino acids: CSASTDVSDTQYF. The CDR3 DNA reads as TGCAGTGCTAGCACAGACGTCTCAGATACGCAGTATTTT.

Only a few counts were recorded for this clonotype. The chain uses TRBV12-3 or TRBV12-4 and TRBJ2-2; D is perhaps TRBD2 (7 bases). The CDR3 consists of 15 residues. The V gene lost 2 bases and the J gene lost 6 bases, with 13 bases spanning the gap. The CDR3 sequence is CASSLRGGPPGELFF. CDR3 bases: TGTGCCAGCAGTTTAAGGGGGGGACCTCCCGGGGAGCTGTTTTTT.

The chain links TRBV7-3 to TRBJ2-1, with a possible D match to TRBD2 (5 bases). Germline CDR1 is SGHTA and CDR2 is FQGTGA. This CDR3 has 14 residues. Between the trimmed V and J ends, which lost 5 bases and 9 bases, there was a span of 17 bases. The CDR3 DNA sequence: TGTGCCAGCAGCCTCCTTGAGGGTTCGGTTGAGCAGTTCTTC. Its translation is CASSLLEGSVEQFF.

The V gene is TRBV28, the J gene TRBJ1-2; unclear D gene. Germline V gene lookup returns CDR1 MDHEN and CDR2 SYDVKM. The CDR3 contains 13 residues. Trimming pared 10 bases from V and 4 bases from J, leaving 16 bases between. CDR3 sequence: CATDPKELYGYTF. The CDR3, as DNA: TGTGCCACAGACCCCAAGGAACTCTATGGCTACACCTTC.

CDR3 bases: TGCAGTGTCAGAGGGGTGACAGATACGCAGTATTTT. Translating gives CSVRGVTDTQYF. The J gene is TRBJ2-3, the V gene TRBV20-1, with D perhaps TRBD1 or TRBD2 (5 bases each). Germline loops: CDR1 DFQATT, CDR2 SNEGSKA (reference sequence). This CDR3 has 12 amino acids. Trimming took 7 bases from V and 3 from J, leaving 11 bases between them.

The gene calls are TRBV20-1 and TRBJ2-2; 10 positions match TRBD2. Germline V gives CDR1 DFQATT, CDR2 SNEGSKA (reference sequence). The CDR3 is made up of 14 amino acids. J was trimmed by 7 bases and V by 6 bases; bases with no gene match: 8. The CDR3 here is CSATSGGAHGELFF. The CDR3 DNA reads TGCAGTGCAACCAGCGGGGGGGCGCACGGGGAGCTGTTTTTT.

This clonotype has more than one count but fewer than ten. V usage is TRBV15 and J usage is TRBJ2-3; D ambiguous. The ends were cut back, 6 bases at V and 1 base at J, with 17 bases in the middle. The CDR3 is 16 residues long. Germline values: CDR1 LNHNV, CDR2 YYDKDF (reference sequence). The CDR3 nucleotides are TGTGCCACCAGTTCAGACCAAACCAAAGGCACAGATACGCAGTATTTT. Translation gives CATSSDQTKGTDTQYF.

The CDR3, as DNA: TGTGCCAGCAGTTACGTGTACTCTGGGGCCAACGTCCTGACTTTC. Translation: CASSYVYSGANVLTF. The chain combines TRBV6-5 with TRBJ2-6; D is unclear. Germline CDR1 MNHEY, CDR2 SVGAGI. This CDR3 comprises 15 residues. Trimming cost V 2 bases and J 0 bases, with 5 bases left between them.

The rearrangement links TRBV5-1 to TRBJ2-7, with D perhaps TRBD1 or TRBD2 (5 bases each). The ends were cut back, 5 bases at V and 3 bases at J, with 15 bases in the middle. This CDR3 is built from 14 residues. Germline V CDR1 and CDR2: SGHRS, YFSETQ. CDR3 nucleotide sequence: TGCGCCAGCAGGAGTCAGGGAGTGCGCTACGAGCAGTACTTC. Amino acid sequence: CASRSQGVRYEQYF.

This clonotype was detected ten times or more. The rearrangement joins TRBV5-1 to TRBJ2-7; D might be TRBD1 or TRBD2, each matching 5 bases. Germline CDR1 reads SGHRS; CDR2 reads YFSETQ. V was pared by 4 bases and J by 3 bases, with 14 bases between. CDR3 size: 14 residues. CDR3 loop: CASSLGPVFYEQYF. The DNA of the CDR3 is TGCGCCAGCAGCCTGGGACCAGTTTTCTACGAGCAGTACTTC.